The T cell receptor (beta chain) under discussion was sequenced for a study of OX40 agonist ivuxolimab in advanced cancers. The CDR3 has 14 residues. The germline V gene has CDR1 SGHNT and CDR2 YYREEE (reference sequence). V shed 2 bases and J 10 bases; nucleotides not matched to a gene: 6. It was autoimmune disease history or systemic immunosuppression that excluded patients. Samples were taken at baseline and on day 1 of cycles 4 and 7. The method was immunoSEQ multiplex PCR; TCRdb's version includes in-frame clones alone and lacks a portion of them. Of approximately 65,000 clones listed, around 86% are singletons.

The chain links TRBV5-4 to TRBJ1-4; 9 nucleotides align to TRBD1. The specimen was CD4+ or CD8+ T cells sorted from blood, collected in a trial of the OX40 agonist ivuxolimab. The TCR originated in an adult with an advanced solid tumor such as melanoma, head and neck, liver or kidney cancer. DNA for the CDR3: TGTGCCAGCAGCTTAGGACAGGGGAGAGGAAAACTGTTTTTT. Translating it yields CASSLGQGRGKLFF.